These T cell receptor beta chains were read from a single sample in a study of control samples from healthy donors and cancer patients. Libraries were prepared by immunoSEQ multiplex PCR; TCRdb keeps only in-frame clonotypes and omits some of them. The sample lists 65,000 to 90,000 clones, approximately 89% seen once, with roughly a fifth in the top ten. The sequencing input was blood. These receptors were collected from a man between 50 and 59 years old in good health. Both conserved end residues are part of each CDR3. D genes are given only for firm matches. A clone size is listed for some rows: how often the clone was seen (once, few, many), or a class if it is expanded.

V: TRBV5-8; size: -; D: -; J: TRBJ2-1; DNA: TGTGCCAGCAGCCTGGAGGCTGAATCGCAGTTCTTC; CDR3: CASSLEAESQFF
V: TRBV4-1; size: -; D: -; J: TRBJ1-6; DNA: TGCGCCAGCAGCCAAGCATATCAAGGGGGGCCATATAATTCACCCCTCCACTTT; CDR3: CASSQAYQGGPYNSPLHF
V: TRBV7-2; size: -; D: TRBD2; J: TRBJ2-3; DNA: TGTGCCAGCAGCAGCCGGACTAGCGGGATCTCAGATACGCAGTATTTT; CDR3: CASSSRTSGISDTQYF
V: TRBV11-2; size: -; D: -; J: TRBJ1-2; DNA: TGTGCCAGCAGCTTAGGACAGAGTGGTAATATCTACACCTTC; CDR3: CASSLGQSGNIYTF
V: TRBV27; size: -; D: -; J: TRBJ1-5; DNA: TGTGCCAGCAGTTTAAGATCCGAACGGACCCAGCCCCAGCATTTT; CDR3: CASSLRSERTQPQHF
V: TRBV7-9; size: -; D: TRBD1; J: TRBJ1-2; DNA: TGTGCCAGCAGCTCCGGGACAGGGGCGAACTATGGCTACACCTTC; CDR3: CASSSGTGANYGYTF
V: TRBV4-2; size: once; D: TRBD1; J: TRBJ1-3; DNA: TGTGCCAGCAGCCAAGGACAGGGTCGAAACACCATATATTTT; CDR3: CASSQGQGRNTIYF
V: TRBV5-5; size: -; D: TRBD1; J: TRBJ1-5; DNA: TGTGCCAGCAGCTTGCAGACAGGGGGTAATCAGCCCCAGCATTTT; CDR3: CASSLQTGGNQPQHF
V: TRBV6-1; size: -; D: -; J: TRBJ1-2; DNA: TGTGCCAGCAGTGACCCCGGGTCCTGGTGGAACTATGGCTACACCTTC; CDR3: CASSDPGSWWNYGYTF
V: TRBV12-3/TRBV12-4; size: -; D: -; J: TRBJ1-6; DNA: TGTGCCAGCAGCTCCTTCGGTTCACCCCTCCACTTT; CDR3: CASSSFGSPLHF
V: TRBV3-1/TRBV3-2; size: -; D: TRBD1; J: TRBJ1-1; DNA: TGTGCCAGCAGCCCTGGACAGGGGGGCGAAGCTTTCTTT; CDR3: CASSPGQGGEAFF
V: TRBV30; size: -; D: -; J: TRBJ1-2; DNA: TGTGCCTGGAGCGGGACGGACTATGGCTACACCTTC; CDR3: CAWSGTDYGYTF
V: TRBV7-2; size: -; D: -; J: TRBJ1-3; DNA: TGTGCCAGCAGTTCCTCAGGTACAGGAAACACCATATATTTT; CDR3: CASSSSGTGNTIYF
V: TRBV9; size: -; D: -; J: TRBJ1-2; DNA: TGTGCCAGCAGCGAATTTCAGGGGAACTATGGCTACACCTTC; CDR3: CASSEFQGNYGYTF
V: TRBV5-4; size: -; D: -; J: TRBJ1-2; DNA: TGTGCCAGCAGCTCGATGCCAATATATGGCTACACCTTC; CDR3: CASSSMPIYGYTF
V: TRBV12-3/TRBV12-4; size: -; D: -; J: TRBJ1-2; DNA: TGTGCCAGCAGCCAAAACCATGGCTACACCTTC; CDR3: CASSQNHGYTF
V: TRBV5-6; size: -; D: -; J: TRBJ2-1; DNA: TGTGCCAGCAGTTCCGACTACAATGAGCAGTTCTTC; CDR3: CASSSDYNEQFF
V: TRBV19; size: -; D: -; J: TRBJ1-6; DNA: TGTGCCAGTAGTAATTTCCGGGATTCACCCCTCCACTTT; CDR3: CASSNFRDSPLHF
V: TRBV6-5; size: once; D: -; J: TRBJ2-5; DNA: TGTGCCAGCCATTCGCCGGCCTTACAAGAGACCCAGTACTTC; CDR3: CASHSPALQETQYF
V: TRBV15; size: -; D: TRBD1; J: TRBJ1-2; DNA: TGTGCCACCAGCAGAGGAGATAGACAGGGTTCCTATGGCTACACCTTC; CDR3: CATSRGDRQGSYGYTF
V: TRBV6-1; size: -; D: -; J: TRBJ1-3; DNA: TGTGCCAGCAGTGAAAAGGGATCTGGAAACACCATATATTTT; CDR3: CASSEKGSGNTIYF
V: TRBV6-2/TRBV6-3; size: -; D: TRBD2; J: TRBJ2-3; DNA: TGTGCCAGCAGTTACTTCCCTAGCGGGACGGGAGATACGCAGTATTTT; CDR3: CASSYFPSGTGDTQYF
V: TRBV7-3; size: -; D: -; J: TRBJ2-5; DNA: TGTGCCAGCAGCAATCGACAGGGAGGGACCCAGTACTTC; CDR3: CASSNRQGGTQYF
V: TRBV7-6; size: -; D: TRBD1; J: TRBJ1-1; DNA: TGTGCCAGCAGCTCCACCCAGACAGGGGGCAGGACTGAAGCTTTCTTT; CDR3: CASSSTQTGGRTEAFF
V: TRBV7-2; size: -; D: TRBD1; J: TRBJ1-3; DNA: TGTGCCAGCAGCCCTGACAGGGTTTTGTTCTCTGGAAACACCATATATTTT; CDR3: CASSPDRVLFSGNTIYF
V: TRBV7-9; size: -; D: -; J: TRBJ2-7; DNA: TGTGCCAGCGACAGGGAGGGGAGCGAGCAGTACTTC; CDR3: CASDREGSEQYF
V: TRBV7-2; size: -; D: -; J: TRBJ1-4; DNA: TGTGCCAGCAGCTTACAGGGTGCAACTAATGAAAAACTGTTTTTT; CDR3: CASSLQGATNEKLFF
V: TRBV20-1; size: -; D: -; J: TRBJ1-2; DNA: TGCAGTGCTAGTAAAACGGAGGACTATGGCTACACCTTC; CDR3: CSASKTEDYGYTF
V: TRBV6-2/TRBV6-3; size: -; D: -; J: TRBJ1-5; DNA: TGTGCCAGCAGTTGGGCAGGGGCTGCAAGAAATCAGCCCCAGCATTTT; CDR3: CASSWAGAARNQPQHF
V: TRBV2; size: -; D: TRBD2; J: TRBJ2-3; DNA: TGTGCCAGCAGTGATGTGACGGGAGGGCCAGATACGCAGTATTTT; CDR3: CASSDVTGGPDTQYF
V: TRBV5-1; size: -; D: TRBD1; J: TRBJ1-4; DNA: TGCGCCAGCCGCCTTACGCCCGGGACAGGGGGCCTCAACGAAGGAAAACTGTTTTTT; CDR3: CASRLTPGTGGLNEGKLFF
V: TRBV12-3/TRBV12-4; size: -; D: -; J: TRBJ1-1; DNA: TGTGCCAGCAGCCGGCTTGGCACTGAAGCTTTCTTT; CDR3: CASSRLGTEAFF
V: TRBV3-1/TRBV3-2; size: -; D: -; J: TRBJ2-3; DNA: TGTGCCAGCAGCCAGGGACTCAACTCAGATACGCAGTATTTT; CDR3: CASSQGLNSDTQYF
V: TRBV20-1; size: -; D: -; J: TRBJ1-2; DNA: TGCAGTGCTCCCAGACTGGATGGCTACACCTTC; CDR3: CSAPRLDGYTF
V: TRBV14; size: -; D: -; J: TRBJ2-1; DNA: TGTGCCAGCAACCAGGGCGGGGCTGAGCAGTTCTTC; CDR3: CASNQGGAEQFF
V: TRBV7-9; size: -; D: -; J: TRBJ2-2; DNA: TGTGCCAGCGGCCCATTCCGGGACTCAGCTTCGGGCACCGGGGAGCTGTTTTTT; CDR3: CASGPFRDSASGTGELFF
V: TRBV28; size: -; D: -; J: TRBJ1-5; DNA: TGTGCCAGCAGTTTAGGGGGAAATAGCAATCAGCCCCAGCATTTT; CDR3: CASSLGGNSNQPQHF
V: TRBV12-3/TRBV12-4; size: -; D: -; J: TRBJ1-5; DNA: TGTGCCAGCAGTTTTGATCAGACGTCAGCCCAGCATTTT; CDR3: CASSFDQTSAQHF
V: TRBV7-3; size: once; D: TRBD2; J: TRBJ2-2; DNA: TGTGCCAGCAGCCCCTCGGAGCGGGGAAACACCGGGGAGCTGTTTTTT; CDR3: CASSPSERGNTGELFF
V: TRBV9; size: -; D: -; J: TRBJ1-2; DNA: TGTGCCAGCAGCTACAGGAACTATGGCTACACCTTC; CDR3: CASSYRNYGYTF
V: TRBV18; size: -; D: TRBD1; J: TRBJ1-2; DNA: TGTGCCAGCTCCTCGACAGGGACGGAAGGTTATGGCTACACCTTC; CDR3: CASSSTGTEGYGYTF
V: TRBV2; size: -; D: TRBD2; J: TRBJ2-1; DNA: TGTGCCAGCACAGGGACTAGCGGTTACAATGAGCAGTTCTTC; CDR3: CASTGTSGYNEQFF
V: TRBV7-9; size: -; D: -; J: TRBJ1-2; DNA: TGTGCCAGCAGCTTGGGCAGGGACTATGGCTACACCTTC; CDR3: CASSLGRDYGYTF
V: TRBV4-2; size: once; D: -; J: TRBJ2-1; DNA: TGTGCCAGCAGCCAGAATTTACAGGTATACAATGAGCAGTTCTTC; CDR3: CASSQNLQVYNEQFF
V: TRBV3-1/TRBV3-2; size: -; D: -; J: TRBJ2-1; DNA: TGTGCCAGCAGCCAAGGGAGCAATGAGCAGTTCTTC; CDR3: CASSQGSNEQFF
V: TRBV3-1/TRBV3-2; size: -; D: -; J: TRBJ1-1; DNA: TGTGCCAGCAGCCAAGCCCCTCCTGGGACTGAAGCTTTCTTT; CDR3: CASSQAPPGTEAFF
V: TRBV11-2; size: once; D: -; J: TRBJ1-1; DNA: TGTGCCAGCAGCCGAATACCCCGGGGGGCAGGTCTGACTGAAGCTTTCTTT; CDR3: CASSRIPRGAGLTEAFF
V: TRBV5-1; size: -; D: TRBD2; J: TRBJ2-7; DNA: TGCGCCAGCAGCCCAGCGGGAGCGGTGGACGAGCAGTACTTC; CDR3: CASSPAGAVDEQYF
V: TRBV7-8; size: -; D: -; J: TRBJ1-1; DNA: TGTGCCAGCAGCTTAGGTCTATACACTGAAGCTTTCTTT; CDR3: CASSLGLYTEAFF
V: TRBV5-1; size: -; D: -; J: TRBJ1-1; DNA: TGCGCCAGCAGCTTGGGTGTGAACACTGAAGCTTTCTTT; CDR3: CASSLGVNTEAFF
V: TRBV20-1; size: -; D: -; J: TRBJ2-1; DNA: TGCAGTGCTCCGTACTACAATGAGCAGTTCTTC; CDR3: CSAPYYNEQFF
V: TRBV24-1; size: -; D: -; J: TRBJ1-2; DNA: TGTGCCACCAGTGATTCCCAGGGGAATGGCTACACCTTC; CDR3: CATSDSQGNGYTF
V: TRBV19; size: few; D: -; J: TRBJ2-6; DNA: TGTGCCAGTAGGGACAGAGTTGGGGCCAACGTCCTGACTTTC; CDR3: CASRDRVGANVLTF
V: TRBV18; size: -; D: TRBD1; J: TRBJ2-5; DNA: TGTGCCAGCTCACCTTTTACCAGGGGGCAACCAGGAAAGACCCAGTACTTC; CDR3: CASSPFTRGQPGKTQYF
V: TRBV7-2; size: -; D: -; J: TRBJ1-5; DNA: TGTGCCAGCAGCTTAGAAGATATGGGCCGGCCCCAGCATTTT; CDR3: CASSLEDMGRPQHF